This entry describes one TCR beta chain. This clonotype turned up a few times. No cognate antigen has been identified for it. Per-base quality was not reported, and no clone a single base away is much larger than it. This entry comes from a study of T cells after yellow fever vaccination (dated by TCRdb to between 2017 and 2020). General notes on the study: Libraries from fractions with low cell numbers were prepared with the SMART-Seq v4 Ultra Low Input RNA kit. To track T-cell clones before and after primary and booster YFV17D yellow fever vaccination, bulk TCR alpha and beta repertoires were sequenced longitudinally. Two healthy male donors, one aged 18 to 29 and one aged 30 to 39 years, made up the cohort. Blood samples were taken at several timepoints before and after primary and secondary immunization, and bulk PBMC replicates and cell subsets were isolated.

Synthesis of TCR cDNA relied on 5'RACE template switching, a step that introduced a universal primer site along with unique molecular identifiers. Priming of cDNA synthesis was performed from both the TCR alpha and TCR beta constant segments. Libraries were amplified in two PCR steps, with sample barcodes and sequencing adapters added in the second step. Sequencing of libraries was done on Illumina HiSeq 2500 (2x100 bp) or NovaSeq (2x150 bp). In the source study's methods: Demultiplexing of reads and collapsing into UMI consensus sequences were performed with MIGEC, and V(D)J alignment was carried out with MiXCR. Vaccine-responding clonotypes were identified with edgeR using replicate PBMC samples, with FDR below 0.01 and a log2 fold change above 5 up to day 15 being required. Each bulk clonotype was labeled CD4 or CD8 based on which sequenced repertoire, CD4 or CD8, contained the clonotype at higher abundance. Using fastp at Q25 and MiXCR, TCRdb reprocessed the public reads and kept productive beta chains. Rows merge per CDR3 protein into single entries with the most common DNA and genes. TCRdb, not the original authors, processed these V and J calls. This sample comprises under 700,000 distinct CDR3 sequences, less than 20% of them detected only once. The top ten hold around 15% of the sample.

The sample's treatment or condition, from its label and the paper: live attenuated yellow fever vaccine strain. At every blood-draw timepoint, two biological replicates of bulk PBMCs were collected. PBMCs were isolated from peripheral blood using a standard Ficoll-Paque protocol. TriZol was used to extract RNA from bulk PBMCs, CD4 and CD8 fractions, and dextramer-positive and dextramer-negative fractions. Overall study outcomes, separate from this receptor: Because abundant contaminating clonotypes from the bulk population could be contained in FACS-sorted repertoires, computational filtering was required. Most clones expanded after primary vaccination (approximately 96% of CD4 and around nine tenths of CD8) were re-detected after the booster, suggesting that broad memory maintenance occurred. The secondary T-cell response was weaker than the primary response but faster, peaking on day 5 instead of day 15. A small share of clonotypes occurred in both CD4 and CD8 compartments, likely arising from convergent recombination. The study included only a couple of donors, which limits how far the findings can be generalized.

CDR1 and CDR2 are drawn from the germline V gene (reference sequence): SEHNR, FQNEAQ. Including the terminal cysteine and phenylalanine, the CDR3 comprises 14 residues. The retained sequence is limited to the CDR3, 42 bases, with the frame set at the first base. Germline trimming amounts to 5 bases on V and 6 bases on J, with 3 as the count of junction bases outside the gene matches. The clonotype comes from a man aged 18-30 years who received the YFV17D yellow fever vaccine. The chain is assembled from TRBV7-9 and TRBJ1-3; TRBD1 agrees with 11 junctional bases. The starting material was PBMCs, obtained 5 to 6 days after the first yellow fever vaccination. The CDR3 here reads CASSRGQGENTIYF. The DNA sequence follows: TGTGCCAGCAGCCGGGGACAGGGGGAAAACACCATATATTTT.